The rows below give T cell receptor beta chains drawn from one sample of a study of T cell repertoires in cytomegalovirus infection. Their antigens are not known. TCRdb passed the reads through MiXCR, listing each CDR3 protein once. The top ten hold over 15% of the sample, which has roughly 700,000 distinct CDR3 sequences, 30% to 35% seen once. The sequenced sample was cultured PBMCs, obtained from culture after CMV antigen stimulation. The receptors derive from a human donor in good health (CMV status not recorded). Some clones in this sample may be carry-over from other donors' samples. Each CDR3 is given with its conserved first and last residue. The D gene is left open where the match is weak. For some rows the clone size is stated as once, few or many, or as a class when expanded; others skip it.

CDR3nt: TGTGCCAGCAGCTTAGGTCGTCGAGGCGGGGATACGCAGTATTTT; CDR3aa: CASSLGRRGGDTQYF; d_gene: -; j_gene: TRBJ2-3; abundance: -; v_gene: TRBV7-9
CDR3nt: TGTGCCAGCAGTTTTCTAACTAGCGGAATTTACGAAGAGCAGTTCTTC; CDR3aa: CASSFLTSGIYEEQFF; d_gene: TRBD2; j_gene: TRBJ2-1; abundance: -; v_gene: TRBV12-3/TRBV12-4
CDR3nt: TGTGCCATCAGTGAGACTAGCCCGGAGACCGGGGAGCTGTTTTTT; CDR3aa: CAISETSPETGELFF; d_gene: -; j_gene: TRBJ2-2; abundance: -; v_gene: TRBV10-3
CDR3nt: TGCGCCAGCAGCCAAGTTTGGGGAGATACGCAGTATTTT; CDR3aa: CASSQVWGDTQYF; d_gene: -; j_gene: TRBJ2-3; abundance: -; v_gene: TRBV4-1
CDR3nt: TGTGCCAGCAGTTCCACCGACAGGGGGCGAGAGCAGTTCTTC; CDR3aa: CASSSTDRGREQFF; d_gene: TRBD1; j_gene: TRBJ2-1; abundance: -; v_gene: TRBV27
CDR3nt: TGTGCCAGTCGTTTGATCGGGACTAGCGGGGGGATAGATACGCAGTATTTT; CDR3aa: CASRLIGTSGGIDTQYF; d_gene: TRBD2; j_gene: TRBJ2-3; abundance: -; v_gene: TRBV11-2
CDR3nt: TGTGCCAGCAGCTTATCAAGCGACATGGGCTATGGCTACACCTTC; CDR3aa: CASSLSSDMGYGYTF; d_gene: -; j_gene: TRBJ1-2; abundance: many; v_gene: TRBV7-2
CDR3nt: TGTGCCAGCAGCTTGGACAGGGGGGGTAATGAAAAACTGTTTTTT; CDR3aa: CASSLDRGGNEKLFF; d_gene: TRBD1; j_gene: TRBJ1-4; abundance: -; v_gene: TRBV7-8
CDR3nt: TGTGCCAGTAGTCCCCTTGGGGACAGGACCTACGAGCAGTACTTC; CDR3aa: CASSPLGDRTYEQYF; d_gene: TRBD1; j_gene: TRBJ2-7; abundance: few; v_gene: TRBV19
CDR3nt: TGCAGTGCCAGACAGGGAGGAGGCTCACCCCTCCACTTT; CDR3aa: CSARQGGGSPLHF; d_gene: TRBD1; j_gene: TRBJ1-6; abundance: -; v_gene: TRBV20-1
CDR3nt: TGCAGTGCTTCGACACCCACTGCCGGGGTCTTGAACACTGAAGCTTTCTTT; CDR3aa: CSASTPTAGVLNTEAFF; d_gene: -; j_gene: TRBJ1-1; abundance: few; v_gene: TRBV20-1
CDR3nt: TGCAGTGCTACTAATCGGGCTTACTACGAGCAGTACTTC; CDR3aa: CSATNRAYYEQYF; d_gene: -; j_gene: TRBJ2-7; abundance: -; v_gene: TRBV20-1
CDR3nt: TGTGCCAGCAGTTACCCGCCTGGGACCACAAATGGCTACACCTTC; CDR3aa: CASSYPPGTTNGYTF; d_gene: -; j_gene: TRBJ1-2; abundance: -; v_gene: TRBV6-2/TRBV6-3
CDR3nt: TGTGCCAGTGAGGGAGGAGGACCTAGCACAGATACGCAGTATTTT; CDR3aa: CASEGGGPSTDTQYF; d_gene: -; j_gene: TRBJ2-3; abundance: -; v_gene: TRBV6-1
CDR3nt: TGTGCCAGCAGCTTAGATGGTGAGGATACGCAGTATTTT; CDR3aa: CASSLDGEDTQYF; d_gene: -; j_gene: TRBJ2-3; abundance: -; v_gene: TRBV7-2
CDR3nt: TGTGCCAGCACCCCCCGGACAGCCCTTGAGGCTTTCTTT; CDR3aa: CASTPRTALEAFF; d_gene: -; j_gene: TRBJ1-1; abundance: few; v_gene: TRBV12-3/TRBV12-4
CDR3nt: TGTGCCAGCAGCTTAAAGGGACTAGGGAGTTCAAATACGCAGTATTTT; CDR3aa: CASSLKGLGSSNTQYF; d_gene: TRBD2; j_gene: TRBJ2-3; abundance: few; v_gene: TRBV7-2
CDR3nt: TGTGCCATCAGTGTAGGTAGGCCGGATGGCTACACCTTC; CDR3aa: CAISVGRPDGYTF; d_gene: -; j_gene: TRBJ1-2; abundance: -; v_gene: TRBV10-3
CDR3nt: TGTGCCAGCAGCGAAGAACAGGGGGACTCGTACGAGCAGTACTTC; CDR3aa: CASSEEQGDSYEQYF; d_gene: TRBD1; j_gene: TRBJ2-7; abundance: few; v_gene: TRBV7-6
CDR3nt: TGCAGTGCTAGAGAGGGTAGCAGAGACTACGAGCAGTACTTC; CDR3aa: CSAREGSRDYEQYF; d_gene: -; j_gene: TRBJ2-7; abundance: -; v_gene: TRBV20-1
CDR3nt: TGTGCCAGTACCTCGACCGGCCTCTCTGAGCAGTACTTC; CDR3aa: CASTSTGLSEQYF; d_gene: -; j_gene: TRBJ2-7; abundance: -; v_gene: TRBV19
CDR3nt: TGTGCCATCAGTGAGTCTATATTTTCACGGTGGGGCTACACCTTC; CDR3aa: CAISESIFSRWGYTF; d_gene: -; j_gene: TRBJ1-2; abundance: few; v_gene: TRBV10-3
CDR3nt: TGTGCCAGCAGCTTAGTAGGTCACCCCTACGAGCAGTACTTC; CDR3aa: CASSLVGHPYEQYF; d_gene: -; j_gene: TRBJ2-7; abundance: -; v_gene: TRBV7-2
CDR3nt: TGTGCCAGCAGCGTAGGCCCCAGGGGGGAAGAGGCCCAGTACTTC; CDR3aa: CASSVGPRGEEAQYF; d_gene: -; j_gene: TRBJ2-5; abundance: -; v_gene: TRBV9
CDR3nt: TGCAGTGGGACTAGCGGGGGGGTCTACAATGAGCAGTTCTTC; CDR3aa: CSGTSGGVYNEQFF; d_gene: TRBD2; j_gene: TRBJ2-1; abundance: -; v_gene: TRBV20-1
CDR3nt: TGTGCCAGCAGCACGGACAGGGGCCTTAACTATGGCTACACCTTC; CDR3aa: CASSTDRGLNYGYTF; d_gene: TRBD1; j_gene: TRBJ1-2; abundance: many; v_gene: TRBV7-2
CDR3nt: TGTGCCAGCAGCGTCCGAGGGAACACTGAAGCTTTCTTT; CDR3aa: CASSVRGNTEAFF; d_gene: -; j_gene: TRBJ1-1; abundance: -; v_gene: TRBV7-4
CDR3nt: TGTGCCAGCAGCCTGGGGGCGGACCACCAGGCCCAAGAGACCCAGTACTTC; CDR3aa: CASSLGADHQAQETQYF; d_gene: -; j_gene: TRBJ2-5; abundance: few; v_gene: TRBV7-4
CDR3nt: TGTGCCAGCAGCCCCAGGGGGCGGATAAGCACAGATACGCAGTATTTT; CDR3aa: CASSPRGRISTDTQYF; d_gene: TRBD1; j_gene: TRBJ2-3; abundance: many; v_gene: TRBV7-2
CDR3nt: TGTGCCAGCAGCCAAGATCCGGGGGACACCATATATTTT; CDR3aa: CASSQDPGDTIYF; d_gene: -; j_gene: TRBJ1-3; abundance: -; v_gene: TRBV4-2
CDR3nt: TGTGCCTGGGAAAGACAGATGAACACTGAAGCTTTCTTT; CDR3aa: CAWERQMNTEAFF; d_gene: -; j_gene: TRBJ1-1; abundance: once; v_gene: TRBV30
CDR3nt: TGTGCCAGCAGTTATCGTTGGCGACGTGGGGGCTACACCTTC; CDR3aa: CASSYRWRRGGYTF; d_gene: -; j_gene: TRBJ1-2; abundance: -; v_gene: TRBV12-3/TRBV12-4
CDR3nt: TGTGCCAGCAGCGCCCGACTTAGTAGCTCCTACAATGAGCAGTTCTTC; CDR3aa: CASSARLSSSYNEQFF; d_gene: -; j_gene: TRBJ2-1; abundance: few; v_gene: TRBV7-9
CDR3nt: TGCAGTGCTCTCCCGGGACCGACTAATGAAAAACTGTTTTTT; CDR3aa: CSALPGPTNEKLFF; d_gene: -; j_gene: TRBJ1-4; abundance: -; v_gene: TRBV20-1
CDR3nt: TGCGCCAGCAGCCAAGAGGCTAGCGGGAGGGCCTTTCTTGGTCTGAGCTCCTACAATGAGCAGTTCTTC; CDR3aa: CASSQEASGRAFLGLSSYNEQFF; d_gene: TRBD2; j_gene: TRBJ2-1; abundance: -; v_gene: TRBV4-1
CDR3nt: TGTGCCAGCAGCACCAACAGGGGTGAAGCTTTCTTT; CDR3aa: CASSTNRGEAFF; d_gene: TRBD1; j_gene: TRBJ1-1; abundance: many; v_gene: TRBV7-8
CDR3nt: TGTGCCAGCAGTTACGTGACAGGGTCGGAGACCCAGTACTTC; CDR3aa: CASSYVTGSETQYF; d_gene: TRBD1; j_gene: TRBJ2-5; abundance: -; v_gene: TRBV6-2/TRBV6-3
CDR3nt: TGTGCCAGCAGTGAAGCAGCTAGGGAGGGGGAGACCCAGTACTTC; CDR3aa: CASSEAAREGETQYF; d_gene: TRBD2; j_gene: TRBJ2-5; abundance: -; v_gene: TRBV2
CDR3nt: TGTGCCAGCCAGGGGCTTTACGAAAAACTGTTTTTT; CDR3aa: CASQGLYEKLFF; d_gene: -; j_gene: TRBJ1-4; abundance: -; v_gene: TRBV19
CDR3nt: TGTGCCAGCAGCCCTAGATTCCCTCAAAGGGACACGAACGAGCAGTACTTC; CDR3aa: CASSPRFPQRDTNEQYF; d_gene: -; j_gene: TRBJ2-7; abundance: -; v_gene: TRBV7-8
CDR3nt: TGTGCCAGCAGTTTGAGGAGGGCGGATAATCAGCCCCAGCATTTT; CDR3aa: CASSLRRADNQPQHF; d_gene: -; j_gene: TRBJ1-5; abundance: few; v_gene: TRBV12-3/TRBV12-4
CDR3nt: TGTGCCAGTACCCGACACAGGGGGCGCGGGAATGAGCAGTTCTTC; CDR3aa: CASTRHRGRGNEQFF; d_gene: TRBD1; j_gene: TRBJ2-1; abundance: -; v_gene: TRBV19
CDR3nt: TGTGCCAGCAAGGAAGACCGGAAGTCTTACAATGAGCAGTTCTTC; CDR3aa: CASKEDRKSYNEQFF; d_gene: -; j_gene: TRBJ2-1; abundance: -; v_gene: TRBV27
CDR3nt: TGTGCCAGTAGTATATCTGGCAGCCGCTCTGGGGCCAACGTCCTGACTTTC; CDR3aa: CASSISGSRSGANVLTF; d_gene: -; j_gene: TRBJ2-6; abundance: -; v_gene: TRBV19
CDR3nt: TGTGCCAGCAGCTTAGAAGCCCTGACGCAGTATTTT; CDR3aa: CASSLEALTQYF; d_gene: -; j_gene: TRBJ2-3; abundance: many; v_gene: TRBV7-2
CDR3nt: TGCGCCAGCAGCCAAGTTGGGGGAACCGTCGAGACCCAGTACTTC; CDR3aa: CASSQVGGTVETQYF; d_gene: -; j_gene: TRBJ2-5; abundance: -; v_gene: TRBV4-1
CDR3nt: TGCAGTGCTAGGAGTTCCGGTGCTGGCTACACCTTC; CDR3aa: CSARSSGAGYTF; d_gene: -; j_gene: TRBJ1-2; abundance: -; v_gene: TRBV20-1
CDR3nt: TGTGCCAGCAGGATAGCGGGACCAGAGACCCAGTACTTC; CDR3aa: CASRIAGPETQYF; d_gene: TRBD2; j_gene: TRBJ2-5; abundance: -; v_gene: TRBV6-5
CDR3nt: TGTGCCAGCAGTTACGCGGGGTACAATGAGCAGTTCTTC; CDR3aa: CASSYAGYNEQFF; d_gene: -; j_gene: TRBJ2-1; abundance: few; v_gene: TRBV6-6
CDR3nt: TGTGCCATCAGTGGGACAGGGGGCACGAGTCCCTATGGCTACACCTTC; CDR3aa: CAISGTGGTSPYGYTF; d_gene: TRBD1; j_gene: TRBJ1-2; abundance: -; v_gene: TRBV10-3
CDR3nt: TGCAGTGCTAGAGTAGGGGGTCGGGTGAACACTGAAGCTTTCTTT; CDR3aa: CSARVGGRVNTEAFF; d_gene: -; j_gene: TRBJ1-1; abundance: -; v_gene: TRBV20-1
CDR3nt: TGTGCCAGTAGTGCTTACAGGGGGCCGACTGGAAACACCATATATTTT; CDR3aa: CASSAYRGPTGNTIYF; d_gene: TRBD1; j_gene: TRBJ1-3; abundance: -; v_gene: TRBV19
CDR3nt: TGCAGTGCTAGAGTCGACCCGGGACGGCAAGAGACCCAGTACTTC; CDR3aa: CSARVDPGRQETQYF; d_gene: -; j_gene: TRBJ2-5; abundance: once; v_gene: TRBV20-1
CDR3nt: TGTGCCAGCAGCCGTGGACTAGCGGGGGGGGGTGAGCAGTTCTTC; CDR3aa: CASSRGLAGGGEQFF; d_gene: TRBD2; j_gene: TRBJ2-1; abundance: -; v_gene: TRBV4-2
CDR3nt: TGTGCCAGACACGAGAAACAGCCGCATCATAAACCGCTCTCCTACGAGCAGTACTTC; CDR3aa: CARHEKQPHHKPLSYEQYF; d_gene: -; j_gene: TRBJ2-7; abundance: few; v_gene: TRBV19
CDR3nt: TGTGCCAGCAGCTTAGTAGCGGGGTACCTTAATGAGCAGTTCTTC; CDR3aa: CASSLVAGYLNEQFF; d_gene: TRBD2; j_gene: TRBJ2-1; abundance: few; v_gene: TRBV7-8